Below, 27 T cell receptor beta chains from the same sample are listed, as sequenced in a study of blood T cell repertoires in COVID-19. Clones were read by immunoSEQ multiplex PCR, and TCRdb kept only the in-frame ones, dropping some. The sample records more than 100,000 clones, about four fifths being singletons. The sample comprised peripheral blood. Receptors were obtained from a man in his fifties or sixties with acute or convalescent COVID-19.

V and J are TRBV10-3 and TRBJ2-3; D is undetermined. Germline CDR1 reads ENHRY; CDR2 reads SYGVKD. This CDR3 has 13 residues. Trimming stripped 2 bases from V and 5 bases from J, with 8 bases between. CDR3 bases: TGTGCCATCAGTGAGCCCCTTCGAGATACGCAGTATTTT. Amino acids: CAISEPLRDTQYF.

J is TRBJ1-5 and V is TRBV6-1; 10 nucleotides line up with TRBD1. The germline gives CDR1 MNHNS, CDR2 SASEGT. Trimming cost V 2 bases and J 4 bases; bases outside gene matches: 5. The CDR3 is 16 amino acids. The CDR3 DNA reads as TGTGCCAGCAGTGAATACAGGACAGGGGGAAATCAGCCCCAGCATTTT. Translating it yields CASSEYRTGGNQPQHF.

The rearrangement joins TRBV20-1 to TRBJ1-2, with TRBD1 identical over 11 bases. Germline CDR1 DFQATT, CDR2 SNEGSKA (reference sequence). This CDR3 has 11 residues. V gave up 5 bases and J gave up 13 bases; unmatched junction bases: 6. This CDR3 reads CSAGTGTGGTF. CDR3 bases: TGCAGTGCTGGGACCGGGACAGGGGGCACCTTC.

The CDR3 region has the DNA TGTGCCAGCAGTTCTAGCGGGCCCTACGAGCAGTACTTC. Its protein product is CASSSSGPYEQYF. The genes are TRBV6-5 and TRBJ2-7; TRBD2 agrees at 8 bases. CDR1 MNHEY and CDR2 SVGAGI come from the germline V gene. V lost 4 bases to trimming and J lost 2 bases; unmatched junction nucleotides: 1. The CDR3 consists of 13 residues.

Comment on this clone: Different DNA sequences within this sample yield the same CDR3. The rearrangement links TRBV29-1 to TRBJ1-1; 7 bases agree with TRBD1. V dropped 3 bases and J dropped 0; count of bases not matched to a gene: 1. CDR1 and CDR2 from the germline V gene are SQVTM and ANQGSEA. There are 13 residues in the CDR3. The CDR3 reads CSVEGQMNTEAFF. CDR3 sequence (DNA): TGCAGCGTTGAGGGACAGATGAACACTGAAGCTTTCTTT.

The chain recombines TRBV6-2 or TRBV6-3 with TRBJ2-2; TRBD1 matches 8 bases. The CDR3 totals 15 residues. Trimming took 5 bases from V and 4 from J; bases not matched to a gene: 6. Germline V gene data show CDR1 as MNHEY and CDR2 as SVGEGT. CDR3 region: CASSQPTGVTGELFF. The CDR3 region has the DNA TGTGCCAGCAGTCAACCGACAGGGGTCACCGGGGAGCTGTTTTTT.

V usage is TRBV4-1 and J usage is TRBJ2-5, with 10 bases aligning to TRBD2. Trimming at V came to 3 bases and at J to 2 bases, leaving 6 bases not matched to a gene. Germline V gene lookup returns CDR1 MGHRA and CDR2 YSYEKL. This CDR3 region has 16 residues. The CDR3 DNA reads as TGCGCCAGCAGCCAGGGGAGGACTAGCGGACAAGAGACCCAGTACTTC. Its translation: CASSQGRTSGQETQYF.

The chain uses TRBV30 and TRBJ2-6, with D possibly matching TRBD1 (6 bases). The CDR3 consists of 16 residues. Looked up from germline, CDR1 is GTSNPN and CDR2 is SVGIG (reference sequence). Between the trimmed V and J ends, which lost 0 bases and 8 bases, there was a span of 17 bases. CDR3: CAWSVFGGTGPNVLTF. The CDR3 bases are TGTGCCTGGAGTGTATTCGGAGGAACAGGGCCCAACGTCCTGACTTTC.

The chain couples TRBV4-1 to TRBJ2-7; TRBD2 matches 11 bases. V lost 2 bases and J lost 2; bases outside the gene matches: 5. CDR3 length: 16 amino acids. CDR1 is MGHRA, CDR2 YSYEKL, per germline. This CDR3 reads CASSQLAGGRTYEQYF. CDR3 nucleotides: TGCGCCAGCAGCCAACTAGCGGGAGGACGCACCTACGAGCAGTACTTC.

The chain employs TRBV29-1 and TRBJ1-4; no clear D gene. Per germline, CDR1 SQVTM and CDR2 ANQGSEA. This CDR3 comprises 12 residues. V was pared by 7 bases and J by 5 bases, with 11 bases between. The CDR3 bases are TGCAGCGCCTCAGAACCCAATGAAAAACTGTTTTTT. Encoded protein: CSASEPNEKLFF.

J is TRBJ2-7 and V is TRBV11-1, with 9 bases aligning to TRBD1. This CDR3 comprises 16 residues. J lost 2 bases, V lost 5 bases, and 10 bases had no gene match. Looked up from germline, CDR1 is SGHAT and CDR2 is FQDESV (reference sequence). The CDR3, as DNA: TGTGCCAGCAGCACTCTAGACAGGGGGTCAACCTACGAGCAGTACTTC. It codes for CASSTLDRGSTYEQYF. Based on the CDR3 plus reference TRBV11-1 and TRBJ2-7, the full variable domain is EAEVAQSPRYKITEKSQAVAFWCDPISGHATLYWYRQILGQGPELLVQFQDESVVDDSQLPKDRFSAERLKGVDSTLKIQPAELGDSAMYLCASSTLDRGSTYEQYFGPGTRLTVT.

The chain is built from TRBV5-1 and TRBJ2-5; TRBD2 aligns across 9 bases. This CDR3 is 18 amino acids long. Germline assignment: CDR1 SGHRS and CDR2 YFSETQ. J gave up 1 base and V 0 bases, and 10 bases lay outside the gene matches. The CDR3 reads CASSLGLAENPFQETQYF. CDR3 nucleotides: TGCGCCAGCAGCTTGGGACTAGCGGAAAACCCTTTCCAAGAGACCCAGTACTTC.

V is TRBV14 and J is TRBJ1-2; D gene ambiguous. Per germline, CDR1 SGHDN and CDR2 FVKESK. Trimming stripped 1 base from V and 4 bases from J, with 7 bases between. The CDR3 consists of 13 residues. As DNA, the CDR3 is TGTGCCAGCAGCCAAGCGACGGGCTATGGCTACACCTTC. Translated, it gives CASSQATGYGYTF.

The gene calls are TRBV4-2 and TRBJ2-5; TRBD2 matches at 8 bases. CDR1 and CDR2 (germline): LGHNA, YNFKEQ. The CDR3 runs to 15 residues. V was clipped by 5 bases and J by 1 base; unmatched bases: 6. CDR3 amino acids: CASSTTSGGQETQYF. The CDR3 DNA reads as TGTGCCAGCAGCACCACTAGCGGTGGCCAAGAGACCCAGTACTTC.

This chain joins TRBV5-6 and TRBJ2-2; D is unclear. Germline values: CDR1 SGHDT, CDR2 YYEEEE. CDR3 length equals 13 residues. Trimming left V 2 bases short and J 3 bases short, with 5 bases between. Written as DNA, the CDR3 is TGTGCCAGCAGCTTCGTTTACACCGGGGAGCTGTTTTTT. Its protein product is CASSFVYTGELFF. The entire variable domain, with the rest obtained from reference TRBV5-6 and TRBJ2-2, is as follows: DAGVTQSPTHLIKTRGQQVTLRCSPKSGHDTVSWYQQALGQGPQFIFQYYEEEERQRGNFPDRFSGHQFPNYSSELNVNALLLGDSALYLCASSFVYTGELFFGEGSRLTVL.

The chain links TRBV3-1 (or the pseudogene TRBV3-2) to TRBJ2-1; 7 bases agree with TRBD2. Germline CDR1 reads LGHDT; CDR2 reads YNNKEL (reference sequence). CDR3 length: 14 residues. Unmatched junction bases numbered 2, after V lost 3 bases and J lost 3 bases. The CDR3 loop is CASSQGEGYNEQFF. CDR3 nucleotides: TGTGCCAGCAGCCAGGGGGAGGGCTACAATGAGCAGTTCTTC.

V gene TRBV27 combines with J gene TRBJ1-2, with 7 bases identical to TRBD1. The length of the CDR3 is 14 residues. Per germline, CDR1 MNHEY and CDR2 SMNVEV (reference sequence). V gave up 4 bases and J gave up 8 bases; unmatched junction bases: 10. The CDR3 nucleotides read TGTGCCAGCAGTTCCTGGGACAGCGGATTCGGCTACACCTTC. Its protein is CASSSWDSGFGYTF.

This chain joins TRBV19 and TRBJ1-6, with 9 bases identical to TRBD1. The CDR3 is 15 residues long. With V trimmed by 5 bases and J by 9 bases, 8 bases remained unmatched. Germline V gene data show CDR1 as LNHDA and CDR2 as SQIVND (reference sequence). The CDR3 loop is CASSLPTGGSSPLHF. The CDR3, as DNA: TGTGCCAGTAGTCTCCCGACAGGGGGGAGTTCACCCCTCCACTTT.

The chain couples TRBV6-1 to TRBJ1-4; D is ambiguous. The CDR3 sequence is 15 residues long. Trimming left V 3 bases short and J 0 bases short, with 8 bases between. The germline gives CDR1 MNHNS, CDR2 SASEGT. The CDR3 DNA reads TGTGCCAGCAGTGATGGGGAGGCAACTAATGAAAAACTGTTTTTT. Its translation: CASSDGEATNEKLFF.

The rearrangement links TRBV7-2 to TRBJ2-1; 10 bases are shared with TRBD1. This CDR3 is built from 16 residues. With 3 bases clipped from V and 2 bases from J, the junction kept 4 bases outside the gene matches. From germline, CDR1 is SGHTA and CDR2 FQGNSA. The CDR3 nucleotides read TGTGCCAGCAGCTTGAGGGACAGGGGAGCCTACAATGAGCAGTTCTTC. The encoded protein is CASSLRDRGAYNEQFF.

J is TRBJ1-6 and V is TRBV6-6; D is uncertain. The germline V and J ends were trimmed by 0 bases and 11 bases, with 14 bases remaining between them. The CDR3 has 15 residues. Germline-derived CDR1 and CDR2 are MNHNY and SVGAGI (reference sequence). The CDR3 nucleotides read TGTGCCAGCAGTTACTCGAAGGCCCACGGGGCACCCCTCCACTTT. It translates to CASSYSKAHGAPLHF.

This chain links TRBV11-2 with TRBJ2-7, with TRBD2 matching over 11 bases. The V gene's germline CDR1 is SGHAT and CDR2 FQNNGV. The V segment lost 3 bases and the J segment 4 bases; nucleotides outside the gene matches: 2. CDR3 length: 14 residues. The CDR3 DNA reads TGTGCCAGCAGCTTTGGGACTAGCGGTTACGAGCAGTACTTC. This encodes CASSFGTSGYEQYF.

The genes are TRBV7-3 and TRBJ2-3; 10 bases are a match to TRBD1. The CDR3 sequence is 17 residues long. Looked up from germline, CDR1 is SGHTA and CDR2 is FQGTGA. V was clipped by 0 bases and J by 2 bases; unmatched bases: 5. CDR3 loop: CASSLTGTGVVTDTQYF. The CDR3 nucleotides read TGTGCCAGCAGCTTAACTGGGACAGGGGTCGTCACAGATACGCAGTATTTT. Based on the CDR3 plus reference TRBV7-3 and TRBJ2-3, the full variable domain is GAGVSQTPSNKVTEKGKYVELRCDPISGHTALYWYRQSLGQGPEFLIYFQGTGAADDSGLPNDRFFAVRPEGSVSTLKIQRTERGDSAVYLCASSLTGTGVVTDTQYFGPGTRLTVL.

The chain is built from TRBV3-1 (or the pseudogene TRBV3-2) and TRBJ2-1; tentatively, D is TRBD1 (6 bases). Deletions cut 1 base from V and 6 bases from J, with 10 bases between. The CDR3 totals 14 residues. Germline V gives CDR1 LGHDT, CDR2 YNNKEL (reference sequence). CDR3 loop: CASSQGLRGNEQFF. Here the CDR3 DNA reads TGTGCCAGCAGCCAAGGACTCAGGGGCAATGAGCAGTTCTTC.

The rearrangement links TRBV30 to TRBJ1-6; D is perhaps TRBD1 (6 bases). Germline assignment: CDR1 GTSNPN and CDR2 SVGIG (reference sequence). V lost 4 bases to trimming and J lost 0 bases, with 10 bases between them. The CDR3 contains 15 residues. The CDR3 spells CAWIGGPSYNSPLHF. CDR3 DNA: TGTGCCTGGATCGGGGGGCCCTCCTATAATTCACCCCTCCACTTT.

The genes are TRBV10-3 and TRBJ2-5, with D unresolved. Germline values: CDR1 ENHRY, CDR2 SYGVKD. Trimming cost V 6 bases and J 2 bases, with 16 bases left between them. CDR3 length equals 15 residues. In DNA form, the CDR3 reads TGTGCCATCAGCTCCGATCAGAAGATACAAGAGACCCAGTACTTC. It encodes CAISSDQKIQETQYF.

V usage is TRBV6-5 and J usage is TRBJ2-3, with D unresolved. The CDR3 has 12 residues. The germline V gene encodes CDR1 MNHEY and CDR2 SVGAGI. Trimming stripped 6 bases from V and 0 bases from J, with 4 bases between. The CDR3 here is CASRSSTDTQYF. DNA for the CDR3: TGTGCCAGCAGATCTAGCACAGATACGCAGTATTTT.